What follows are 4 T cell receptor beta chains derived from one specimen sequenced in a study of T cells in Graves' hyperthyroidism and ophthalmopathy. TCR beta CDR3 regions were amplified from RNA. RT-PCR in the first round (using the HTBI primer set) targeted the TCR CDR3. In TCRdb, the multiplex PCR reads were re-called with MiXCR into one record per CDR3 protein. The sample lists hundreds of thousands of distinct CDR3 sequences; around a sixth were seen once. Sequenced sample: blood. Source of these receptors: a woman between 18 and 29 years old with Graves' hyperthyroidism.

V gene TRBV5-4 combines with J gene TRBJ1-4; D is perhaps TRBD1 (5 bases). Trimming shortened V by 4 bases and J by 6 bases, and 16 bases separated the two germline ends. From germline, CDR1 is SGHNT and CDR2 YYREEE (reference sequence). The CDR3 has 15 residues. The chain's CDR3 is CASSPGPQGYEKLFF. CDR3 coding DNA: TGTGCCAGCAGCCCCGGCCCGCAGGGTTATGAAAAACTGTTTTTT.

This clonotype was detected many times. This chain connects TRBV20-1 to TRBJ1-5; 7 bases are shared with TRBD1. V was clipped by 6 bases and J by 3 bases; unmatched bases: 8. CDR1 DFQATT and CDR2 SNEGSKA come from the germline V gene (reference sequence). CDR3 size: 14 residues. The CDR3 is CSAKDRPFNQPQHF. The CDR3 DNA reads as TGCAGTGCCAAGGACAGGCCTTTCAATCAGCCCCAGCATTTT.

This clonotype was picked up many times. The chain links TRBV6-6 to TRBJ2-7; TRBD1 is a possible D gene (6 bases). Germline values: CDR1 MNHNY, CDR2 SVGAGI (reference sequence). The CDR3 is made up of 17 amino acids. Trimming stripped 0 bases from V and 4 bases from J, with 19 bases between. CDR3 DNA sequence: TGTGCCAGCAGTTACTCTATTGGGACATCCGAGCGGTACGAGCAGTACTTC. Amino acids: CASSYSIGTSERYEQYF.

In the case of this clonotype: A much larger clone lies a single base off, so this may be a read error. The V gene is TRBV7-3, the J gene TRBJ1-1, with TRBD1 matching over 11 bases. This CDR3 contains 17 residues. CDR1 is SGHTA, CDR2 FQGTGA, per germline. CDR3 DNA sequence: TGTGCCAGCAGCCCCGCCGGGGACAGGGGGGTCGGGACTGAAGCTTCCTTT. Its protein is CASSPAGDRGVGTEASF.